The clone carrying this T cell receptor beta chain was observed a few times. Profiled with immunoSEQ multiplex PCR; TCRdb holds only in-frame clones, not every one. The profile shows about 49,000 clones, over 90% of them singletons. These data originate in a study of T cell changes during pregnancy in multiple sclerosis. V shed 6 bases and J shed 4 bases, with 12 bases lying between them. The CDR3 length is 13 residues. Germline V gene lookup returns CDR1 MNHNS and CDR2 SASEGT. The J gene is TRBJ1-1, the V gene TRBV6-1; D possibly corresponds to TRBD1 (6 bases). The clonotype comes from a female donor with multiple sclerosis, enrolled in a pregnancy study. Source: peripheral blood, taken after pregnancy. This chain's CDR3 is CASSAGDGTEAFF. The CDR3 nucleotides are TGTGCCAGCAGCGCAGGGGACGGCACTGAAGCTTTCTTT.